The clone carrying this T cell receptor beta chain was observed at least ten times. The target antigen is unknown. MiXCR, run by TCRdb on the 5' RACE reads, gives a single entry per CDR3 protein. Of tens of thousands of distinct CDR3 sequences in the sample, over 5.5% were seen once. These data are taken from a study of spatial heterogeneity in lung cancer. Study-level information: Combinations of a unique TCR and a UMI were tallied in raw reads, and on average each appeared more than ten times.

Study results and limitations: The appearance of ubiquitous expanded tumor TCRs in blood was greater at resection than follow-up.

Trimming pared 5 bases from V and 0 bases from J, leaving 8 bases between. The germline V gene encodes CDR1 SGHAT and CDR2 FQNNGV. The CDR3 extends over 15 amino acids. The time point denotes: sample taken at primary tumor resection. Sequencing covered unsorted whole RNA taken from tumor, nontumor lung or frozen PBMC. The sample was PBMCs, taken at surgery. This sequence joins TRBV11-2 and TRBJ2-6; D not resolved. This clonotype originated in a male donor with early-stage non-small cell lung cancer. This CDR3 reads CASSPERSGANVLTF. The DNA of the CDR3 is TGTGCCAGCAGCCCAGAACGCTCTGGGGCCAACGTCCTGACTTTC.